One sample yielded the 19 T cell receptor beta chains listed below, sequenced in a study of blood T cell repertoires in COVID-19. Repertoires were generated with immunoSEQ multiplex PCR, while TCRdb's copy carries only in-frame clones and drops some. Here the sample spans 300,000 to 350,000 clones, 70% to 90% being singletons. Material for sequencing was PBMCs or T cells enriched from blood (not recorded which). The receptors come from a man aged 25-45 years who had recovered from COVID-19.

V gene TRBV4-2 combines with J gene TRBJ2-7, with unresolved D. Between the trimmed V and J ends, which lost 0 bases and 0 bases, there was a span of 6 bases. CDR3 length: 14 residues. Germline values: CDR1 LGHNA, CDR2 YNFKEQ. CDR3 region: CASSQDGSSYEQYF. The CDR3 nucleotides read TGTGCCAGCAGCCAAGATGGCTCCTCCTACGAGCAGTACTTC.

This clone appeared a single time. The genes are TRBV20-1 and TRBJ2-2, with D unclear. The CDR3 spans 11 residues. CDR1 is DFQATT, CDR2 SNEGSKA, per germline (reference sequence). V was cut by 5 bases and J by 5 bases, with 6 bases left in between. In DNA form, the CDR3 reads TGCAGTGCTGAGGAGACCGGGGAGCTGTTTTTT. It is translated as CSAEETGELFF.

The rearrangement joins TRBV2 to TRBJ1-1; no definite D call. V was shortened by 7 bases and J by 12 bases, with 21 bases between the two germline ends. This CDR3 has 13 amino acids. Per the germline V gene, CDR1 is SNHLY and CDR2 is FYNNEI. This chain's CDR3 is CASTAGTWDGTFF. Written as DNA, the CDR3 is TGTGCCAGCACCGCGGGTACGTGGGATGGGACTTTCTTT.

The rearrangement joins TRBV11-2 to TRBJ1-1; no firm D call. The V gene's germline CDR1 is SGHAT and CDR2 FQNNGV. Trimming took off 2 bases at V and 8 bases at J, with 6 bases between the two ends. This CDR3 contains 11 residues. DNA of the CDR3: TGTGCCAGCAGCTTACTGTTGGAAGCTTTCTTT. The encoded protein is CASSLLLEAFF. The variable domain in full, completed from reference TRBV11-2 and TRBJ1-1, reads EAGVAQSPRYKIIEKRQSVAFWCNPISGHATLYWYQQILGQGPKLLIQFQNNGVVDDSQLPKDRFSAERLKGVDSTLKIQPAKLEDSAVYLCASSLLLEAFFGQGTRLTVV.

The chain has TRBV9 and TRBJ2-1; 7 nucleotides line up with TRBD1. This CDR3 has 13 amino acids. Germline CDR1 reads SGDLS; CDR2 reads YYNGEE. V shed 3 bases, J shed 16 bases, and the junction held 13 bases outside the gene matches. CDR3 coding DNA: TGTGCCAGCAGCGCCCACACAGGGGCGAGAGTATTCTTC. Amino acid sequence: CASSAHTGARVFF.

The chain combines TRBV30 with TRBJ2-7; 7 nucleotides line up with TRBD2. The CDR3 sequence is 13 residues long. The V gene's germline CDR1 is GTSNPN and CDR2 SVGIG (reference sequence). V shed 3 bases and J 0 bases; nucleotides not matched to a gene: 2. CDR3 coding DNA: TGTGCCTGGAGGGGGGGGTCCTCCTACGAGCAGTACTTC. It is translated as CAWRGGSSYEQYF.

This chain connects TRBV9 to TRBJ2-5, with 7 nucleotides matching TRBD2. Germline-derived CDR1 and CDR2 are SGDLS and YYNGEE. Germline trimming cut 0 bases from V and 5 bases from J; bases unmatched to any gene: 7. This CDR3 is built from 15 residues. This CDR3 is CASSVAGGSGETQYF. CDR3 coding DNA: TGTGCCAGCAGCGTAGCCGGGGGGTCCGGGGAGACCCAGTACTTC. Together with reference TRBV9 and TRBJ2-5, the CDR3 gives the full variable domain: DSGVTQTPKHLITATGQRVTLRCSPRSGDLSVYWYQQSLDQGLQFLIQYYNGEERAKGNILERFSAQQFPDLHSELNLSSLELGDSALYFCASSVAGGSGETQYFGPGTRLLVL.

V gene TRBV24-1 combines with J gene TRBJ1-2; 12 bases align to TRBD1. The CDR3 is made up of 17 amino acids. With 4 bases clipped from V and 5 bases from J, the junction kept 10 bases outside the gene matches. Germline CDR1 KGHDR, CDR2 SFDVKD. The CDR3 region is CATSESGTGGLSYGYTF. In DNA, the CDR3 is TGTGCCACCAGTGAGTCCGGGACAGGGGGCCTATCTTATGGCTACACCTTC.

V usage is TRBV6-5 and J usage is TRBJ1-4; TRBD1 matches at 8 bases. This CDR3 has 14 residues. V shed 7 bases, J shed 3 bases, and the junction held 4 bases outside the gene matches. CDR1 and CDR2 (germline): MNHEY, SVGAGI. The CDR3 DNA reads TGTGCCAGCAAGGTGGACAGGGCTAATGAAAAACTGTTTTTT. This sequence encodes CASKVDRANEKLFF.

CDR3 protein: CASSLVNFGRGGLNTGELFF. The CDR3 bases are TGTGCCAGCAGCTTGGTGAATTTCGGGCGGGGGGGCCTGAACACCGGGGAGCTGTTTTTT. J is TRBJ2-2 and V is TRBV5-8; TRBD2 matches at 9 bases. The CDR3 extends over 20 amino acids. The junction had 13 bases not matched to a gene; V was cut back by 0 bases and J by 1 base. Looked up from germline, CDR1 is SGHTS and CDR2 is YDEGEE.

This chain connects TRBV10-3 to TRBJ1-5, with TRBD1 identical over 7 bases. CDR3 length: 13 amino acids. Trimming at V came to 7 bases and at J to 8 bases, leaving 8 bases not matched to a gene. The germline V gene has CDR1 ENHRY and CDR2 SYGVKD. The CDR3 protein is CAIKRGPNEPQHF. The CDR3 DNA reads TGTGCCATCAAAAGGGGGCCTAACGAGCCCCAGCATTTT.

As to this clone: This is likely a read error, given that the CDR3 carries no conserved phenylalanine or tryptophan at its end. It is unclear where the CDR3 begins or ends on the DNA, so no DNA is shown, and the CDR3 is as TCRdb lists it. CDR3: CASSFHYGTEFLVS. V and J are TRBV7-9 and TRBJ1-1; the DNA was not compared with TRBD1, the D call given in the table. The germline V gene encodes CDR1 SEHNR and CDR2 FQNEAQ (reference sequence). The CDR3 comprises 14 residues, both ends counted.

V usage is TRBV5-8 and J usage is TRBJ1-6; 10 nucleotides agree with TRBD1. The CDR3 is made up of 15 amino acids. Trimming took 3 bases from V and 10 from J; bases not matched to a gene: 7. The germline CDR1 and CDR2 sequences are SGHTS and YDEGEE. CDR3 sequence reads: CASSSLATGGSPLHF. DNA of the CDR3: TGTGCCAGCAGCTCTCTAGCGACAGGGGGCTCACCCCTCCACTTT.

This clone was counted once. The chain has TRBV5-1 and TRBJ1-1; 7 bases match TRBD1. Looked up from germline, CDR1 is SGHRS and CDR2 is YFSETQ. The CDR3 is 16 amino acids. V was clipped by 2 bases and J by 1 base; unmatched bases: 8. CDR3 sequence (DNA): TGCGCCAGCAGCTTCGGGCCGAGGACAGGGAACACTGAAGCTTTCTTT. It is translated as CASSFGPRTGNTEAFF.

The chain carries TRBV5-1 and TRBJ1-1, with D maybe TRBD1 (5 bases). CDR3 length: 14 residues. Germline lookup yields CDR1 SGHRS and CDR2 YFSETQ. V was clipped by 3 bases and J by 2 bases, with 11 bases between them. In DNA, the CDR3 is TGCGCCAGCAGCTACCTGACAGCAAACACTGAAGCTTTCTTT. Protein product: CASSYLTANTEAFF.

The gene calls are TRBV7-8 and TRBJ2-5, with TRBD1 as a possible D gene (6 bases). The germline V gene has CDR1 SGHVS and CDR2 FQNEAQ. V was cut by 10 bases and J by 5 bases, with 17 bases left in between. The CDR3 is 13 residues long. CDR3 residues: CATRPGQWETQYF. The CDR3 DNA is TGTGCCACCCGACCGGGACAATGGGAGACCCAGTACTTC.

The J gene is TRBJ1-1, the V gene TRBV16, with a weak D call TRBD1 (5 bases). CDR1 and CDR2 from the germline V gene are KGHSY and FQNENV. Trimming stripped 1 base from V and 5 bases from J, with 11 bases between. The CDR3 extends over 14 amino acids. CDR3 sequence (DNA): TGTGCCAGCAGCCAATTGGGGGGGGATACTGAAGCTTTCTTT. This sequence encodes CASSQLGGDTEAFF.

The genes are TRBV5-4 and TRBJ2-5; D might be TRBD2 (6 bases). The V and J ends lost 3 bases and 2 bases respectively, with 11 bases between them. The V gene's germline CDR1 is SGHNT and CDR2 YYREEE (reference sequence). The CDR3 sequence is 14 residues long. In DNA form, the CDR3 reads TGTGCCAGCAGCTCCTGGGACTTACAAGAGACCCAGTACTTC. Its protein product is CASSSWDLQETQYF.

This chain connects TRBV7-2 to TRBJ2-3, with 7 bases aligning to TRBD2. The CDR3 consists of 14 residues. The V gene's germline CDR1 is SGHTA and CDR2 FQGNSA. The trim removed 1 base at V and 7 bases at J, leaving 5 bases unmatched. The DNA for the CDR3 is TGTGCCAGCAGCTTAGAGCGGGGTCTGCATACGCAGTATTTT. This codes for CASSLERGLHTQYF.